The 23 T cell receptor beta chains below were found in one sample sequenced in a study of shared clonotypes between healthy human individuals. Repertoires were generated with immunoSEQ multiplex PCR, while TCRdb's copy carries only in-frame clones and drops some. The repertoire holds fewer than 1.8 million clones, with approximately 98.5% as singletons. Sequenced: naive CD4+ T cells sorted from blood. This sample's subset: CD45RA+ positively selected. Every receptor here comes from a man younger than 40 in good health.

The V call is TRBV15, the J call TRBJ2-3; D possibly corresponds to TRBD2 (6 bases). V gave up 5 bases and J gave up 0 bases, with 15 bases separating them. Germline V gene sequence: CDR1 LNHNV, CDR2 YYDKDF (reference sequence). The CDR3 is 16 residues long. The CDR3 DNA reads as TGTGCCACCAGCTTCCGGATGGGGACTAGCACAGATACGCAGTATTTT. This encodes CATSFRMGTSTDTQYF.

This chain links TRBV7-2 with TRBJ2-7; TRBD1 agrees at 9 bases. CDR3 length: 13 amino acids. Per the germline V gene, CDR1 is SGHTA and CDR2 is FQGNSA. The trim removed 2 bases at V and 5 bases at J, leaving 1 base unmatched. DNA of the CDR3: TGTGCCAGCAGCTTACGGGACAGGGACGAGCAGTACTTC. Translation gives CASSLRDRDEQYF. The full variable domain, its missing parts supplied by reference TRBV7-2 and TRBJ2-7, is GAGVSQSPSNKVTEKGKDVELRCDPISGHTALYWYRQSLGQGLEFLIYFQGNSAPDKSGLPSDRFSAERTGGSVSTLTIQRTQQEDSAVYLCASSLRDRDEQYFGPGTRLTVT.

This rearrangement joins TRBV28 to TRBJ2-1; 8 bases align to TRBD2. Germline CDR1 reads MDHEN; CDR2 reads SYDVKM. This CDR3 has 14 amino acids. V dropped 3 bases and J dropped 8; count of bases not matched to a gene: 6. The CDR3: CASSLGGRRDEQFF. Here the CDR3 DNA reads TGTGCCAGCAGTTTGGGCGGGAGGAGAGATGAGCAGTTCTTC.

The CDR3: CASSRLAGLDNTQYF. CDR3 DNA sequence: TGTGCCAGTAGTCGGCTAGCGGGTTTGGATAATACGCAGTATTTT. J is TRBJ2-3 and V is TRBV19; 8 bases line up with TRBD2. V shed 5 bases and J 7 bases; nucleotides not matched to a gene: 11. The V gene's germline CDR1 is LNHDA and CDR2 SQIVND (reference sequence). The CDR3 is 15 amino acids.

The chain carries TRBV6-1 and TRBJ2-7; D might be TRBD1 (6 bases). The germline gives CDR1 MNHNS, CDR2 SASEGT. This CDR3 has 17 amino acids. Trimming shortened V by 2 bases and J by 3 bases, and 20 bases separated the two germline ends. CDR3 loop: CASSEIRGLRLNYEQYF. The CDR3, as DNA: TGTGCCAGCAGTGAAATCAGGGGCCTCCGACTTAACTACGAGCAGTACTTC.

The rearrangement joins TRBV14 to TRBJ2-5; no clear D. This CDR3 has 15 amino acids. Trimming cost V 1 base and J 2 bases, with 11 bases left between them. Germline assignment: CDR1 SGHDN and CDR2 FVKESK. The CDR3 region is CASSQVGYNQETQYF. The CDR3 nucleotides are TGTGCCAGCAGCCAAGTGGGTTATAATCAAGAGACCCAGTACTTC. Together with reference TRBV14 and TRBJ2-5, the CDR3 gives the full variable domain: EAGVTQFPSHSVIEKGQTVTLRCDPISGHDNLYWYRRVMGKEIKFLLHFVKESKQDESGMPNNRFLAERTGGTYSTLKVQPAELEDSGVYFCASSQVGYNQETQYFGPGTRLLVL.

DNA of the CDR3: TGTGCCTGGAGTGTACTCAGGGTGCAATTCTTC. Encoded protein: CAWSVLRVQFF. The genes are TRBV30 and TRBJ2-1, with D maybe TRBD1 (5 bases). Trimming removed 0 bases from V and 16 bases from J, with 13 bases in between. The CDR3 length is 11 residues. Germline CDR1 GTSNPN, CDR2 SVGIG (reference sequence).

About this clone itself: This same CDR3 is encoded by further DNA sequences in the sample. The V gene is TRBV9, the J gene TRBJ2-3; D gene ambiguous. The V and J ends lost 3 bases and 1 base respectively, with 3 bases between them. The V gene's germline CDR1 is SGDLS and CDR2 YYNGEE. The CDR3 spans 12 residues. Here the CDR3 reads CASSDRTDTQYF. CDR3 DNA: TGTGCCAGCAGCGACCGCACAGATACGCAGTATTTT.

The chain has TRBV7-2 and TRBJ2-7, with unresolved D. There are 12 residues in the CDR3. The germline V gene encodes CDR1 SGHTA and CDR2 FQGNSA. The ends were cut back, 1 base at V and 5 bases at J, with 6 bases in the middle. The CDR3 region is CASSLELHEQYF. The CDR3 nucleotides read TGTGCCAGCAGCTTAGAACTTCACGAGCAGTACTTC.

This sequence joins TRBV29-1 and TRBJ2-3, with D hard to call. V lost 6 bases and J 4 bases, leaving 14 bases between the germline ends. Germline V lookup: CDR1 SQVTM, CDR2 ANQGSEA. The CDR3 is made up of 13 amino acids. The DNA of the CDR3 is TGCAGCGTAACCGGGCGGCGCTCAGATACGCAGTATTTT. It specifies CSVTGRRSDTQYF.

The rearrangement uses TRBV5-1 and TRBJ2-5; 8 bases agree with TRBD1. Germline CDR1 SGHRS, CDR2 YFSETQ. The V and J ends lost 2 bases and 2 bases, in that order; junction bases with no gene match: 2. The CDR3 loop spans 14 amino acids. The CDR3 DNA reads as TGCGCCAGCAGCTTACAGGGGGATCAAGAGACCCAGTACTTC. It specifies CASSLQGDQETQYF.

The V call is TRBV7-8, the J call TRBJ1-5; possible D gene TRBD1, 5 bases. V shed 4 bases and J shed 5 bases, with 18 bases lying between them. CDR1 SGHVS and CDR2 FQNEAQ come from the germline V gene. The CDR3 spans 16 residues. CDR3 sequence reads: CASSYFPGPGDQPQHF. The CDR3 DNA is TGTGCCAGCAGCTACTTTCCGGGACCTGGGGATCAGCCCCAGCATTTT.

The rearrangement joins TRBV9 to TRBJ2-5, with D possibly matching TRBD1 (5 bases). CDR1 SGDLS and CDR2 YYNGEE come from the germline V gene. The CDR3 is 15 residues long. Trimming took 4 bases from V and 4 from J, leaving 17 bases between them. As DNA, the CDR3 is TGTGCCAGCAGCCCCCGGACCGGCCAGGGAGAGACCCAGTACTTC. Protein product: CASSPRTGQGETQYF.

The J gene is TRBJ2-3, the V gene TRBV5-4; the match to TRBD1 covers 7 bases. Germline V gene lookup returns CDR1 SGHNT and CDR2 YYREEE (reference sequence). The J segment lost 4 bases and the V segment lost 7 bases, leaving 6 bases of the junction unmatched. CDR3 length: 13 amino acids. The CDR3 loop is CASSPTGPDTQYF. DNA of the CDR3: TGTGCCAGCTCACCGACAGGGCCAGATACGCAGTATTTT. Full variable domain (outside the CDR3, taken from reference TRBV5-4 and TRBJ2-3): ETGVTQSPTHLIKTRGQQVTLRCSSQSGHNTVSWYQQALGQGPQFIFQYYREEENGRGNFPPRFSGLQFPNYSSELNVNALELDDSALYLCASSPTGPDTQYFGPGTRLTVL.

The chain is built from TRBV10-3 and TRBJ1-2; a weak D match, TRBD1 (5 bases). Germline V gives CDR1 ENHRY, CDR2 SYGVKD. The CDR3 totals 13 residues. CDR3 sequence: CGSWISGGGGYTF. DNA of the CDR3: TGTGGATCATGGATTTCCGGGGGAGGGGGCTACACCTTC.

The V call is TRBV2, the J call TRBJ2-3; no firm D call. The CDR3 length is 14 residues. Germline V gene lookup returns CDR1 SNHLY and CDR2 FYNNEI. V lost 6 bases, J lost 6 bases, and 16 bases lay in between. CDR3 DNA: TGTGCCAGCAGCCCGGGCCAGGTGGCCGATACGCAGTATTTT. Protein: CASSPGQVADTQYF.

This sequence joins TRBV6-6 and TRBJ2-3; 8 positions agree with TRBD2. Looked up from germline, CDR1 is MNHNY and CDR2 is SVGAGI (reference sequence). This CDR3 comprises 16 residues. J lost 5 bases, V lost 8 bases, and 15 bases had no gene match. CDR3 residues: CASPTSRAGAVDTQYF. CDR3 coding DNA: TGTGCCAGCCCGACATCTAGAGCGGGAGCGGTAGATACGCAGTATTTT.

In the case of this clone: The same CDR3 arises from other DNA sequences in this sample as well. The DNA for the CDR3 is TGTGCCAGCAGCTCATCGGAGACCCAGTACTTC. Protein sequence: CASSSSETQYF. The chain is built from TRBV7-2 and TRBJ2-5; D gene uncertain. V was cut by 4 bases and J by 5 bases, with 5 bases left in between. CDR1 and CDR2 (germline): SGHTA, FQGNSA. The CDR3 length is 11 residues.

The V gene is TRBV29-1, the J gene TRBJ1-2; 8 nucleotides align to TRBD1. Germline V gives CDR1 SQVTM, CDR2 ANQGSEA. V lost 6 bases and J lost 3; bases outside the gene matches: 6. The CDR3 extends over 13 amino acids. CDR3 DNA sequence: TGCAGCGTACAGACAGGGGCCGACTATGGCTACACCTTC. Translation: CSVQTGADYGYTF.

This sequence joins TRBV2 and TRBJ2-1, with 15 bases that match TRBD2. Germline V gene lookup returns CDR1 SNHLY and CDR2 FYNNEI. J was trimmed by 9 bases and V by 9 bases; bases with no gene match: 18. CDR3 length: 18 residues. The CDR3 loop reads CASASRHGLAGGTPEQFF. The CDR3, as DNA: TGTGCCAGTGCGAGCCGGCATGGACTAGCGGGAGGGACCCCTGAGCAGTTCTTC.

The V call is TRBV4-1, the J call TRBJ2-7, with TRBD1 matching over 9 bases. J was trimmed by 3 bases and V by 4 bases; bases with no gene match: 10. Germline V CDR1 and CDR2: MGHRA, YSYEKL. The CDR3 loop spans 16 amino acids. CDR3 protein: CASSPQQGAVFYEQYF. The CDR3 nucleotides are TGCGCCAGCAGCCCACAACAGGGGGCCGTTTTCTACGAGCAGTACTTC.

With respect to this clone: One end of the junction varies from germline; a read error may be responsible. The rearrangement joins TRBV7-7 to TRBJ2-5; 8 bases are shared with TRBD1. Germline V CDR1 and CDR2: SSHAT, FNYEAQ (reference sequence). This CDR3 is built from 16 residues. CDR3 nucleotides: TGTGCTAGCAGCTTAGGGGACAGGTTTCCTCAAGAGACCCAGTACTTC. Encoded protein: CASSLGDRFPQETQYF.

The chain joins TRBV5-1 to TRBJ2-6, with TRBD1 identical over 7 bases. CDR3 length: 16 residues. With 2 bases clipped from V and 4 bases from J, the junction kept 6 bases outside the gene matches. CDR1 and CDR2 from the germline V gene are SGHRS and YFSETQ. As DNA, the CDR3 is TGCGCCAGCAGCTTAACAGGGGCTGCGGGGGCCAACGTCCTGACTTTC. Protein: CASSLTGAAGANVLTF.